The sequence of this TCR beta chain was determined in a study of CD8+CD57+ T cells in acquired aplastic anemia. Study conclusions and caveats: About 30 shared CD8+ CDR3s appeared highly expressed within patients' immunodominant clones.

Individuals selected for sequencing had exhibited CD8+CD57+ cell expansion on flow cytometry. The patients, all of them, had severe acquired aplastic anemia. About this clonotype: The antigen remains undetermined.

Genomic DNA, serving as template, underwent TCR beta VDJ and CDR3 profiling. MiXCR, run by TCRdb on the reads, gives a single entry per CDR3 protein. The top ten clones hold around 20% of a sample with hundreds of thousands of distinct CDR3 sequences, roughly 50% of them seen once. Per the germline V gene, CDR1 is SGHVS and CDR2 is FNYEAQ. CDR3 length: 16 residues. J gave up 3 bases and V 1 base, and 5 bases lay outside the gene matches. The rearrangement links TRBV7-6 to TRBJ2-3; 9 bases line up with TRBD2. The receptor was derived from a human donor with aplastic anemia. Material: sorted CD4+, CD8+, or CD8+CD57+ T cells (not recorded which) from PBMCs. CDR3: CASSLEWRGGTDTQYF. Here the CDR3 DNA reads TGTGCCAGCAGCTTAGAGTGGCGGGGGGGAACAGATACGCAGTATTTT.